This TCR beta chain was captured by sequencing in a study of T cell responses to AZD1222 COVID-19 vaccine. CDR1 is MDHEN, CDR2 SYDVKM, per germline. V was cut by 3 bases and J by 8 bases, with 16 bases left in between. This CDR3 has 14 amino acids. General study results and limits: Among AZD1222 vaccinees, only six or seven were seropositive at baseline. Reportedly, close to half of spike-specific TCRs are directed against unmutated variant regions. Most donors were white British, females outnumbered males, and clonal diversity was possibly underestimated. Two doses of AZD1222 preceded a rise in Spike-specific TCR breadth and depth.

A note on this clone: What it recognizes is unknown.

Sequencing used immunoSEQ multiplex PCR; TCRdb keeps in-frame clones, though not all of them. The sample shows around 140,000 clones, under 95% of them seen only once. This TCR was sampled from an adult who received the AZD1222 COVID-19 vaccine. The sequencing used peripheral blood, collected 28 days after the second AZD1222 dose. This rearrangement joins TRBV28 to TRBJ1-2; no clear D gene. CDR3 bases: TGTGCCAGCAGTTTGGGCGGTCCCGGGGTGGGCTACACCTTC. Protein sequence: CASSLGGPGVGYTF.